Here is one TCR beta chain with its context. This clonotype came up once. What this receptor recognizes is not known. Base qualities were left out, and no much larger clone turns up one base away. One read represents weak support. These data come from a study of CD8 T cells in Susac syndrome (dated by TCRdb to between 2018 and 2020). Describing the broader study: The study used repertoire sequencing to test whether antigen drove CD8+ T cell activation and differentiation in Susac syndrome. What the research found in general, with its limitations: The TCR sequencing and HLA analysis was acknowledged to have included a relatively small number of individuals.

RNA was extracted with the RNeasy kit and roughly 0.45 to 1 ug was reverse transcribed using random hexamers. The immunoSEQ multiplex PCR assay, covering 54 Vbeta and 13 Jbeta segments, was used to amplify TCR beta CDR3 regions. To correct PCR amplification bias, a synthetic template baseline was used for both primer optimization and computational correction. The authors processed their data as follows. Reads were annotated to V, D and J genes per IMGT and analyzed with immunoSEQ Analyzer, keeping only productive sequences. Clonality was computed as one minus Shannon entropy normalized by log2 of the number of productive unique sequences. Public and private clones were assessed among the 100 most prevalent clones of each patient and control. Clones were defined as Susac-specific when absent from the healthy and MS cohorts, from some 1,100 published viral clones and from other ImmuneACCESS disease sequences. The public sequencing data were trimmed at Q25 with fastp and processed into clonotypes with MiXCR by TCRdb, which kept only in-frame beta chains. CDR3 protein duplicates are merged, each entry listing the most common genes and DNA. It is TCRdb's table, rather than the study itself, that gives the V and J calls and clone size. This sample holds 200,000 or so distinct CDR3 sequences; around 96% were observed only once. Jointly, the top ten make up 0.093% of the sample.

Peripheral blood CD8+ and CD4+ T cells from healthy donors, Susac syndrome patients and multiple sclerosis patients were profiled using high-throughput TCR beta sequencing. Treatment-naive patients with stable or active relapsing-remitting disease fulfilling revised McDonald criteria were used as multiple sclerosis controls. Bulk CD8+ and CD4+ T cells were purified by magnetic negative isolation, whereas CD8+ TEMRA cells were enriched by FACS. Blood was collected in EDTA tubes and processed within 24 hours, with PBMCs isolated through density gradient centrifugation. PBMCs destined for TCR sequencing were cryopreserved in liquid nitrogen and later thawed in a 37 °C water bath. Purity of sorted or isolated CD4+, CD8+ and CD8+ TEMRA cells was at least 90%. The germline V gene (reference sequence) gives CDR1 as GTSNPN and CDR2 as SVGIG. V and J are truncated by 0 bases and 0 bases respectively, leaving an intervening sequence of 11 bases. The CDR3, from cysteine to phenylalanine, totals 15 residues. Kept here is only the CDR3 DNA, which spans 45 bases and is read in frame from base 1.

Sequences were obtained from CD4+ T cells from PBMCs. Recombination joined TRBV30 with TRBJ1-1, with a weak D call of TRBD1 (5 bases match). The clonotype was recovered from a human donor with multiple sclerosis. The CDR3 reads as follows: CAWSVRGGVNTEAFF. The DNA sequence reads TGTGCCTGGAGTGTAAGGGGAGGGGTGAACACTGAAGCTTTCTTT.